These T cell receptor beta chains were read from a single sample in a study of OX40 agonist ivuxolimab in advanced cancers. Repertoires were generated with immunoSEQ multiplex PCR, while TCRdb's copy carries only in-frame clones and drops some. The data show more than 60,000 clones, with 70% to 90% seen just once and over 0.75% held by the top ten. The sequenced sample was CD4+ or CD8+ T cells sorted from blood, obtained in a trial of the OX40 agonist ivuxolimab. These receptor sequences come from an adult with an advanced solid tumor such as melanoma, head and neck, liver or kidney cancer. The CDR3 runs from the conserved cysteine through the conserved F or W. Each record gives: CDR3 protein, CDR3 DNA, J gene, V gene, D gene, clone size. D genes are given only for firm matches. Clone size appears in some rows only: once, few, many, or a class for an expanded clone.

CASSPATSQDTQYF	TGCGCCAGCAGCCCTGCGACTAGCCAAGATACGCAGTATTTT	TRBJ2-3	TRBV5-1	TRBD2	-
CASSYEIDTQYF	TGTGCCAGCAGTTACGAGATAGATACGCAGTATTTT	TRBJ2-3	TRBV6-6	-	-
CASSIQGLQPNTEAFF	TGTGCCAGTAGTATTCAGGGGCTTCAGCCGAACACTGAAGCTTTCTTT	TRBJ1-1	TRBV19	-	-
CASSQESGGGSFYGYTF	TGCGCCAGCAGCCAAGAGTCAGGTGGAGGCTCCTTCTATGGCTACACCTTC	TRBJ1-2	TRBV4-1	-	once
CASSPGAAYGYTF	TGTGCCAGCAGCCCCGGGGCAGCCTATGGCTACACCTTC	TRBJ1-2	TRBV6-1	-	-
CASSRTSGILYNEQFF	TGCGCCAGCAGTCGGACTAGCGGGATTCTCTACAATGAGCAGTTCTTC	TRBJ2-1	TRBV5-1	TRBD2	-
CASSLVGQQEETQYF	TGCGCCAGCAGCTTGGTAGGACAGCAAGAAGAGACCCAGTACTTC	TRBJ2-5	TRBV5-1	-	few
CASSQGQGNTGELFF	TGTGCCAGCAGCCAGGGACAGGGGAACACCGGGGAGCTGTTTTTT	TRBJ2-2	TRBV7-6	TRBD1	-
CASSQDRRDSRYF	TGCGCCAGCAGCCAAGATCGCCGGGACAGTCGGTACTTC	TRBJ2-4	TRBV4-3	TRBD1	once
CASSVQGYGTQYF	TGTGCCAGCAGTGTGCAGGGATACGGGACCCAGTACTTC	TRBJ2-5	TRBV6-1	-	-
CASSESTLRTDTQYF	TGTGCCAGCAGTGAATCGACGCTACGCACAGATACGCAGTATTTT	TRBJ2-3	TRBV6-1	-	-
CAISEGDRGDTEAFF	TGTGCCATCAGTGAGGGGGACAGGGGGGACACTGAAGCTTTCTTT	TRBJ1-1	TRBV10-3	TRBD1	-
CAISDRGGNSYEQYF	TGTGCCATCAGTGACCGAGGGGGAAATTCCTACGAGCAGTACTTC	TRBJ2-7	TRBV10-3	-	-
CASSRMNTEAFF	TGTGCCAGCAGTCGAATGAACACTGAAGCTTTCTTT	TRBJ1-1	TRBV6-1	-	-
CASSSGTSGGSSTDTQYF	TGCGCCAGCAGCTCCGGGACTAGCGGGGGTAGTAGCACAGATACGCAGTATTTT	TRBJ2-3	TRBV5-1	TRBD2	-
CASSEGTGNTGELFF	TGTGCCAGCAGCGAGGGGACAGGGAACACCGGGGAGCTGTTTTTT	TRBJ2-2	TRBV6-1	TRBD1	-
CASGLVLGTENSNQPQHF	TGTGCTAGTGGTTTGGTACTGGGGACGGAGAATAGCAATCAGCCCCAGCATTTT	TRBJ1-5	TRBV12-5	-	once
CASSELRAPTQSTDTQYF	TGTGCCAGCAGTGAACTCAGGGCCCCAACACAAAGCACAGATACGCAGTATTTT	TRBJ2-3	TRBV2	-	-
CASSTASGDWGRNEQFF	TGTGCCAGCTCAACCGCCTCGGGAGACTGGGGAAGGAATGAGCAGTTCTTC	TRBJ2-1	TRBV18	-	-
CASSPVGNQPQHF	TGTGCCAGCAGTCCAGTGGGCAATCAGCCCCAGCATTTT	TRBJ1-5	TRBV6-5	-	-
CASTDRVHEQYF	TGTGCCAGCACGGACAGGGTCCACGAGCAGTACTTC	TRBJ2-7	TRBV27	TRBD1	-
CASSRTRGVGNYEQYF	TGTGCCAGCTCACGCACACGGGGGGTTGGGAACTACGAGCAGTACTTC	TRBJ2-7	TRBV18	TRBD2	-
CASSQSGQGNQPQHF	TGTGCCAGCAGCCAATCGGGACAGGGCAATCAGCCCCAGCATTTT	TRBJ1-5	TRBV16	TRBD1	-
CASSISVALSSTDTQYF	TGTGCCAGTAGTATTAGCGTGGCTCTTTCGAGCACAGATACGCAGTATTTT	TRBJ2-3	TRBV19	-	few
CASSRDSIYEQYF	TGTGCCAGTAGCCGGGACAGCATCTACGAGCAGTACTTC	TRBJ2-7	TRBV19	TRBD1	-
CASSELGGGTDTQYF	TGTGCCAGCAGTGAATTGGGGGGAGGCACAGATACGCAGTATTTT	TRBJ2-3	TRBV2	-	-
CVRSLGGVGTALYSNQPQHF	TGTGTCAGAAGCTTAGGGGGGGTTGGGACAGCCCTCTATAGCAATCAGCCCCAGCATTTT	TRBJ1-5	TRBV7-5	-	-
CASSLSYLEGTRAFF	TGTGCCAGCAGTTTATCATATCTTGAAGGAACACGAGCTTTCTTT	TRBJ1-1	TRBV27	-	-
CASSQVGGLGRETQYF	TGCGCCAGCAGCCAAGTAGGGGGTTTGGGTCGGGAGACCCAGTACTTC	TRBJ2-5	TRBV4-1	-	-
CAWSPGQGNNYGYTF	TGTGCCTGGAGTCCCGGACAGGGGAACAACTATGGCTACACCTTC	TRBJ1-2	TRBV30	TRBD1	-
CASSPGQGDEQYF	TGTGCCAGCTCCCCGGGACAGGGGGACGAGCAGTACTTC	TRBJ2-7	TRBV18	TRBD1	-
CASSLEYPTGELGNSPLHF	TGTGCCAGCAGCTTAGAGTATCCGACAGGGGAGTTAGGTAATTCACCCCTCCACTTT	TRBJ1-6	TRBV7-2	TRBD1	-
CASSRSTYMNTEAFF	TGCGCCAGCAGCAGATCAACATACATGAACACTGAAGCTTTCTTT	TRBJ1-1	TRBV5-1	-	-
CAWSGGTSGYF	TGTGCCTGGAGTGGCGGGACGAGTGGGTATTTT	TRBJ2-3	TRBV30	-	-
CASIGPPNTEAFF	TGTGCCAGCATCGGCCCCCCGAACACTGAAGCTTTCTTT	TRBJ1-1	TRBV2	-	-
CASSGQGSPYEQYF	TGTGCCAGCAGCGGCCAGGGTTCACCCTACGAGCAGTACTTC	TRBJ2-7	TRBV7-9	-	-
CASSSGDGSTDTQYF	TGTGCCAGCAGCTCCGGGGACGGATCTACAGATACGCAGTATTTT	TRBJ2-3	TRBV11-3	-	-
CASSQYRDSSYEQYF	TGCGCCAGCAGCCAATATCGTGACAGCTCCTACGAGCAGTACTTC	TRBJ2-7	TRBV4-3	-	-
CAWSREGTDTQYF	TGTGCCTGGAGCCGGGAGGGGACAGATACGCAGTATTTT	TRBJ2-3	TRBV30	TRBD2	-
CACGPGNYIGGELFF	TGTGCCTGCGGCCCGGGGAACTACATTGGCGGGGAGCTGTTTTTT	TRBJ2-2	TRBV2	-	-
CASSKATPRQGALPHGYTF	TGTGCCAGCAGCAAAGCGACCCCGAGACAGGGGGCATTACCCCATGGCTACACCTTC	TRBJ1-2	TRBV21-1	-	few
CASGPGGSYNEQFF	TGTGCCAGCGGCCCCGGGGGCTCCTACAATGAGCAGTTCTTC	TRBJ2-1	TRBV7-2	-	-
CAWRTAPYEQYF	TGTGCCTGGAGGACGGCCCCCTACGAGCAGTACTTC	TRBJ2-7	TRBV30	-	-
CASSKDWQLNTEAFF	TGTGCCAGCAGCAAAGATTGGCAGTTGAACACTGAAGCTTTCTTT	TRBJ1-1	TRBV21-1	-	once
CASSMSNYGYTF	TGTGCCAGCAGTATGTCCAACTATGGCTACACCTTC	TRBJ1-2	TRBV6-1	-	-
CASSEVGGLNQPQHF	TGTGCCAGCAGTGAAGTAGGTGGCCTAAATCAGCCCCAGCATTTT	TRBJ1-5	TRBV6-1	-	-
CASRLSGTGGSEQYF	TGTGCCAGCAGGCTTTCCGGGACAGGGGGGAGCGAGCAGTACTTC	TRBJ2-7	TRBV6-5	TRBD1	-
CASSRLAGEAPGEQYF	TGTGCCAGTAGTCGACTAGCGGGAGAGGCTCCGGGGGAGCAGTACTTC	TRBJ2-7	TRBV19	TRBD2	-